This TCR beta chain was captured by sequencing in a study of glioma-infiltrating T cells. Using RNA template, CDR3s of TCR alpha and beta were amplified with iRepertoire arm-PCR. TCRdb fed the multiplex PCR reads into MiXCR, producing one record per CDR3 protein. Here the sample spans 90,000 to 110,000 distinct CDR3 sequences, approximately 26% being singletons. The CDR3 has 11 residues. Germline lookup yields CDR1 SNHLY and CDR2 FYNNEI. V gave up 5 bases and J gave up 11 bases, with 12 bases separating them. This clonotype appeared many times. The chain recombines TRBV2 with TRBJ1-1; D is perhaps TRBD1 (6 bases). The source of this sequence is a human donor with low-grade glioma or glioblastoma, undergoing nonglioma brain surgery, or in good health (not recorded which). Sequencing was done on a sample of glioma tissue, nonneoplastic brain tissue, or PBMCs (not recorded which). The chain's CDR3 is CASSSTGMAFF. Here the CDR3 DNA reads TGTGCCAGCAGTTCTACAGGGATGGCTTTCTTT.